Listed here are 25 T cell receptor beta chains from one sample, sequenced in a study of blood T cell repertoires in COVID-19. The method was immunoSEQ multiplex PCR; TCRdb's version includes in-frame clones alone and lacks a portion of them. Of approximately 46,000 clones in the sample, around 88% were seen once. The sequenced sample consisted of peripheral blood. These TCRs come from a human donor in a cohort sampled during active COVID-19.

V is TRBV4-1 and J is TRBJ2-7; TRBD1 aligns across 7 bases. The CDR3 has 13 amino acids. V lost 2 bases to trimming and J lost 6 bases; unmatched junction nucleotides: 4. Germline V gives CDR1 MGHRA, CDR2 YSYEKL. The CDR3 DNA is TGCGCCAGCAGCCAAACAGGGGTCCCCGAGCAGTACTTC. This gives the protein CASSQTGVPEQYF.

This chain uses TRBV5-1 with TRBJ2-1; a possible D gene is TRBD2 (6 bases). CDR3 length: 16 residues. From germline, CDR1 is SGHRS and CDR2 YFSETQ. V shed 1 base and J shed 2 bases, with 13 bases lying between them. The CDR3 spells CASSLSGGVAYNEQFF. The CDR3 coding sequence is TGCGCCAGCAGCTTGTCGGGCGGGGTGGCCTACAATGAGCAGTTCTTC.

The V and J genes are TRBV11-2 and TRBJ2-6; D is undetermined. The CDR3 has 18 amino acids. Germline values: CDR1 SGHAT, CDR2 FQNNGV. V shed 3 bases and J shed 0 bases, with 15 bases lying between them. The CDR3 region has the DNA TGTGCCAGCAGCTTGCGGCAGCAGACCTACTCTGGGGCCAACGTCCTGACTTTC. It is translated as CASSLRQQTYSGANVLTF.

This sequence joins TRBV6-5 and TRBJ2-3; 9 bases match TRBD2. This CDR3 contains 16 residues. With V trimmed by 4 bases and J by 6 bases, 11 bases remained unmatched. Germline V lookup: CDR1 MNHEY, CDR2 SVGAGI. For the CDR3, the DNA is TGTGCCAGCAGTTTGAGGGGCGGGAGGGGTACGGATACGCAGTATTTT. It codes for CASSLRGGRGTDTQYF.

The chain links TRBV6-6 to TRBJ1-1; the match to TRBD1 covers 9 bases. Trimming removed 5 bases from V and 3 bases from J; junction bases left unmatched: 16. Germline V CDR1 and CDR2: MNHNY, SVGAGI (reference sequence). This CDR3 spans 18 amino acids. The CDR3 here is CASSPVPGQGGLYTEAFF. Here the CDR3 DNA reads TGTGCCAGCAGTCCTGTACCGGGACAGGGAGGATTGTACACTGAAGCTTTCTTT.

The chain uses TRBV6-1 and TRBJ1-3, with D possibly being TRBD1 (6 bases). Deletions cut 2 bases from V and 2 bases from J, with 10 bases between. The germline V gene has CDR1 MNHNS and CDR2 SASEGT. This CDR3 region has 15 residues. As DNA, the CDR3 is TGTGCCAGCAGTGAAATGGGGGCAGCTGGAAACACCATATATTTT. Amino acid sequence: CASSEMGAAGNTIYF.

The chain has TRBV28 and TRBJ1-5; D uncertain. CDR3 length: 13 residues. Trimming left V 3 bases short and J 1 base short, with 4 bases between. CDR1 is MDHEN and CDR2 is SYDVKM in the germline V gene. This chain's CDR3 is CASSLESNQPQHF. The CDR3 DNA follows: TGTGCCAGCAGTTTGGAGAGCAATCAGCCCCAGCATTTT. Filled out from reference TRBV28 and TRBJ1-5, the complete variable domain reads DVKVTQSSRYLVKRTGEKVFLECVQDMDHENMFWYRQDPGLGLRLIYFSYDVKMKEKGDIPEGYSVSREKKERFSLILESASTNQTSMYLCASSLESNQPQHFGDGTRLSIL.

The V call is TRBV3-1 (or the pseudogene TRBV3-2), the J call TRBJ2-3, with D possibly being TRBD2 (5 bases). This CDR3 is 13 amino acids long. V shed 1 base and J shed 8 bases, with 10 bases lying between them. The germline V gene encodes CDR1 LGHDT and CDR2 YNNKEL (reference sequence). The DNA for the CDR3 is TGTGCCAGCAGCCAAGCGGGGTCAGGTACGCAGTATTTT. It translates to CASSQAGSGTQYF.

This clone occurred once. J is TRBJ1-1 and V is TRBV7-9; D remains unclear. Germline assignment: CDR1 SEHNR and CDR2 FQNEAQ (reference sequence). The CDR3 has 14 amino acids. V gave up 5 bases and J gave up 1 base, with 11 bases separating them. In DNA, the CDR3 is TGTGCCAGCAGCCCTAACTCCGCGAACACTGAAGCTTTCTTT. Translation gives CASSPNSANTEAFF.

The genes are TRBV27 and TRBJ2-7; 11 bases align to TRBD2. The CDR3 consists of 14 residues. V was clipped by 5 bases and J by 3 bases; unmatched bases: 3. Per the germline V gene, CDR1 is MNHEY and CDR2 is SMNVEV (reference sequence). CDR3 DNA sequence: TGTGCCAGCAGTGCGGGACTAGCGGTCTACGAGCAGTACTTC. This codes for CASSAGLAVYEQYF.

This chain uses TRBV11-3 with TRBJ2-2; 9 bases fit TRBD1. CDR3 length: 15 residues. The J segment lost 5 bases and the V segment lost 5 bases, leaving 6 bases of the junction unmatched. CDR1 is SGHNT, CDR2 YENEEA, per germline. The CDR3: CASSPGTGLTGELFF. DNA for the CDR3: TGTGCCAGCAGCCCCGGGACAGGGTTAACCGGGGAGCTGTTTTTT. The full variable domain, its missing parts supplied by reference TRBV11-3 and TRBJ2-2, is EAGVVQSPRYKIIEKKQPVAFWCNPISGHNTLYWYLQNLGQGPELLIRYENEEAVDDSQLPKDRFSAERLKGVDSTLKIQPAELGDSAVYLCASSPGTGLTGELFFGEGSRLTVL.

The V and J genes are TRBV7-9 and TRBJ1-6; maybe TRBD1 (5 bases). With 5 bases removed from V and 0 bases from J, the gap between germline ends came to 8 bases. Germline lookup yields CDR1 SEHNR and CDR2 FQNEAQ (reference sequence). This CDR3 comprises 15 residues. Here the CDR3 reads CASSRGSSYNSPLHF. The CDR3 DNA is TGTGCCAGCAGCCGGGGGAGCTCCTATAATTCACCCCTCCACTTT.

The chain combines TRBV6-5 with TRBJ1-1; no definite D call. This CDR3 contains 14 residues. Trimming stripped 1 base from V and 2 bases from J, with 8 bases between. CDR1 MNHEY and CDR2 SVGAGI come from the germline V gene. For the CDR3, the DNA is TGTGCCAGCAGTTACTTGGAGACTAACACTGAAGCTTTCTTT. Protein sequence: CASSYLETNTEAFF.

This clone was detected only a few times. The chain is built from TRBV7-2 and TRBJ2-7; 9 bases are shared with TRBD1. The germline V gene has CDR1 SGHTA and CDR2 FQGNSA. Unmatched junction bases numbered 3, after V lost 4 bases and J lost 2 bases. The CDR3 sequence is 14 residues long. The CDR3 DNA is TGTGCCAGCAGCTCGGACAGGGGACCCTACGAGCAGTACTTC. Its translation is CASSSDRGPYEQYF.

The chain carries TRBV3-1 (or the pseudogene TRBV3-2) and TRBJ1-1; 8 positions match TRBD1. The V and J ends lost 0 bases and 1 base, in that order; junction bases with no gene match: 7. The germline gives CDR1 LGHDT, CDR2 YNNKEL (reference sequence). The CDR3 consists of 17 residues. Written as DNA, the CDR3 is TGTGCCAGCAGCCAAGATCCCGCAGGGGGCAAGAACACTGAAGCTTTCTTT. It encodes CASSQDPAGGKNTEAFF.

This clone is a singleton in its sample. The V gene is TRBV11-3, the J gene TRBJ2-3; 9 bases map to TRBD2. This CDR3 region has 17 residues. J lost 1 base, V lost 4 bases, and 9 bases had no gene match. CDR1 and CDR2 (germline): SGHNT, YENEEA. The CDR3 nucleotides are TGTGCCAGCAGCTCCGGGAAGGCTAGCGGGGGCACAGATACGCAGTATTTT. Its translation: CASSSGKASGGTDTQYF.

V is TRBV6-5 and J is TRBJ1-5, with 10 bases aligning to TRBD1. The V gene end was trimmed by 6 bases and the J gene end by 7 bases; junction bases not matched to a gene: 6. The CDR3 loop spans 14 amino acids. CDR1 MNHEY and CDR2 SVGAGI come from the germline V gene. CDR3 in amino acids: CASSWDRGGQPQHF. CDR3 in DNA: TGTGCCAGCAGCTGGGACAGGGGAGGCCAGCCCCAGCATTTT.

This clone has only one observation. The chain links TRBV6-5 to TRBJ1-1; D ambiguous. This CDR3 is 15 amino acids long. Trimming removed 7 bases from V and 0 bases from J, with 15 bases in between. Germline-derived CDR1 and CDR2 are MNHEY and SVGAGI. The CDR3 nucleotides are TGTGCCAGCAACCAAGGAGGCAGGCTGAACACTGAAGCTTTCTTT. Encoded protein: CASNQGGRLNTEAFF.

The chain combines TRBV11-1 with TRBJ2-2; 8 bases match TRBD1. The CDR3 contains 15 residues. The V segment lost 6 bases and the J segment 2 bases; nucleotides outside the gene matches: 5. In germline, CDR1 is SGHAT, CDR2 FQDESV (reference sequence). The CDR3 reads CASSRQGSNTGELFF. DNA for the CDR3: TGTGCCAGCAGTCGACAGGGGTCAAACACCGGGGAGCTGTTTTTT. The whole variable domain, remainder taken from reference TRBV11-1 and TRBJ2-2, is EAEVAQSPRYKITEKSQAVAFWCDPISGHATLYWYRQILGQGPELLVQFQDESVVDDSQLPKDRFSAERLKGVDSTLKIQPAELGDSAMYLCASSRQGSNTGELFFGEGSRLTVL.

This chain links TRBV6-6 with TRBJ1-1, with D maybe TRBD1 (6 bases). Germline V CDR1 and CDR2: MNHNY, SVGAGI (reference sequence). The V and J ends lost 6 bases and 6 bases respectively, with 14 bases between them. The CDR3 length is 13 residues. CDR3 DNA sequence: TGTGCCAGCAGACTGTGGGAGGGGGCTGAAGCTTTCTTT. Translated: CASRLWEGAEAFF.

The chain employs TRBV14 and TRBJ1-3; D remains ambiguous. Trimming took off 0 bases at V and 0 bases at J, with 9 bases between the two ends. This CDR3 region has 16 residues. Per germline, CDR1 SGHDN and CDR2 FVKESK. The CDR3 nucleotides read TGTGCCAGCAGCCAAGATATAGGAGGCTCTGGAAACACCATATATTTT. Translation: CASSQDIGGSGNTIYF.

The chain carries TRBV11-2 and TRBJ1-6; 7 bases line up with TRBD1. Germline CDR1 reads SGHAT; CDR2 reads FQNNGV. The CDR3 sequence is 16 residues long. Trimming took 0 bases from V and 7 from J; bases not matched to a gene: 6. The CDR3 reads CASSLEISGGNSPLHF. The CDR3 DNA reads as TGTGCCAGCAGCTTAGAGATCTCAGGGGGGAATTCACCCCTCCACTTT. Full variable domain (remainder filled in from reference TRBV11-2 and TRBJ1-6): EAGVAQSPRYKIIEKRQSVAFWCNPISGHATLYWYQQILGQGPKLLIQFQNNGVVDDSQLPKDRFSAERLKGVDSTLKIQPAKLEDSAVYLCASSLEISGGNSPLHFGNGTRLTVT.

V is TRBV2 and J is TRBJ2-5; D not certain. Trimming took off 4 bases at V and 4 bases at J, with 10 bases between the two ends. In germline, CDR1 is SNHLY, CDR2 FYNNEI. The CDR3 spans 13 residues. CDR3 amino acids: CASSVYRSETQYF. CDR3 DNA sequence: TGTGCCAGCAGTGTTTACAGATCAGAGACCCAGTACTTC.

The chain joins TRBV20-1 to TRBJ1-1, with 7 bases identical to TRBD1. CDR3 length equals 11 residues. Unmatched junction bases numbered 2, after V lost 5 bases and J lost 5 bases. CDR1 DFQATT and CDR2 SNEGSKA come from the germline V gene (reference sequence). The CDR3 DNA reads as TGCAGTGCTTACAGGGGAACTGAAGCTTTCTTT. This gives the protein CSAYRGTEAFF.

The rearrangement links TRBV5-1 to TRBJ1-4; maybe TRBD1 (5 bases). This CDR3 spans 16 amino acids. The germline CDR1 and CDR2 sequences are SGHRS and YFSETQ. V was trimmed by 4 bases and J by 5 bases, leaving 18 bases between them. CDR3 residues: CASSLAGGTVNEKLFF. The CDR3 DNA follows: TGCGCCAGCAGCCTGGCAGGCGGGACGGTCAATGAAAAACTGTTTTTT. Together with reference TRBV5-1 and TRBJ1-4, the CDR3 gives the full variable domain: KAGVTQTPRYLIKTRGQQVTLSCSPISGHRSVSWYQQTPGQGLQFLFEYFSETQRNKGNFPGRFSGRQFSNSRSEMNVSTLELGDSALYLCASSLAGGTVNEKLFFGSGTQLSVL.